This T cell receptor (beta chain) came from a study of cytomegalovirus exposure and HLA in healthy donors. Notes on this clone: Its target is not known. Germline and junction disagree at one end, which may indicate a read error.

The primer mix had 60 Vbeta and 13 Jbeta primers. Original analysis: Approximately 9.9 million of 80 million to 85 million unique TCR beta chains were shared, per a later count. Data came from immunoSEQ multiplex PCR; TCRdb stores just in-frame clones and leaves some out. The DNA gave D and trimming, while V, J and clone size come from that table. The table shows 95,000 to 150,000 clones, with less than 85% occurring only once. Study findings and constraints: Most CMV-associated TCR beta chains were later found to appear HLA-restricted. Association with HLA alleles at 0.05 false discovery rate was found for 16,951 TCR beta sequences in a later analysis.

The sample consisted of PBMCs. The sequence was collected from a female donor in good health and CMV-seronegative.

In DNA, the CDR3 is TGTGCCAGCAGCGTAGCTCTGGGCACAACGAATGAAAAACTGTTTTTT. Translating gives CASSVALGTTNEKLFF. The chain uses TRBV9 and TRBJ1-4; D is uncertain. There are 16 residues in the CDR3. The germline gives CDR1 SGDLS, CDR2 YYNGEE.